One T cell receptor (beta chain) is described in this entry. This clone was detected a few times. Its antigen remains undetermined. No quality values exist for individual bases; no much larger clone is one base distant. TCRbeta CDR3 regions were amplified from genomic DNA by means of the immunoSEQ Assay, a bias-controlled multiplex PCR. Under the source paper's analysis protocol: The number of nucleated cells in each sample was estimated by amplification of reference gene primers within the assay. To quantify the absolute abundance of each unique TCRbeta CDR3 rearrangement, sequence reads were collapsed and filtered. Productive Simpson clonality was computed per sample as the square root of Simpson's diversity index over productive rearrangements. TCRdb retrieved this table from immuneACCESS and kept in-frame rearrangements only. Not all clones are present; in checked studies, unresolved V genes account for under half, and no reason is known for the remainder. That table supplies the V and J calls and clone size; D and trimming were determined from the DNA. In all, the sample holds 300,000 or so clones, and more than 75% of those were seen once. The top ten clones comprise 1% of the sample.

Clipping removes 3 bases from V and 0 bases from J, with 3 as the unmatched junction base count. Its CDR3 holds 15 amino acids, cysteine through phenylalanine. Only the CDR3 portion is preserved as DNA: 45 bases, with reading frame beginning at the first base. The CDR1 and CDR2 encoded by the germline V gene are ENHRY and SYGVKD. This entry comes from a study of blood T cell repertoires in COVID-19 (dated by TCRdb to the early 2020s). As for the study more broadly: Samples from collaborators originated in the United States, Italy and Spain and spanned both the acute and convalescent phases of COVID-19. The prospective study material was composed of cDNA or gDNA derived from T cells, B-cell-depleted T cells, or PBMCs. The dataset comprised deeply sampled blood TCRbeta repertoires from subjects exposed to, actively infected with, or recovered from COVID-19. The repertoires were released in a freely available public database intended as a resource for research on the immune response to SARS-CoV-2. Samples came from the ongoing ImmuneRACE study (first 160 participants) plus 1,254 subjects from 6 global collaborators. The sample metadata nearly always contained a de-identified subject ID, COVID-19 status, age in years and sex. HLA class I and class II types, where available, came from metadata supplied by the sample provider rather than from assay-based typing.

Paper-wide results and their limitations: The quantity of clinical and demographic metadata differed by source and by participant and was supplied without curation.

Each collaborating institution followed its own protocols to collect whole blood in K2EDTA tubes. For TCRbeta analysis, collaborator samples were shipped as frozen whole blood, as isolated PBMCs, or as DNA extracted from either sample type. This sequence was found in a middle-aged man with active or convalescent COVID-19. The chain couples TRBV10-3 to TRBJ2-7, with 9 central nucleotides matching TRBD2. Sequenced sample: peripheral blood. Read as DNA, the sequence is TGTGCCATCAGTGACCTAGCGGGATCCTCCTACGAGCAGTACTTC. This codes for CAISDLAGSSYEQYF.